This T cell receptor (beta chain) was found in a study of graft-versus-host responses after intestinal transplantation. For the study at large: Among the recipients, transplants were multivisceral, liver-intestinal, or isolated intestinal. Anti-thymocyte globulin induction preceded roughly 3 years of tacrolimus and steroid maintenance in all recipients.

The CDR3 contains 13 residues. Deletions cut 2 bases from V and 4 bases from J, with 5 bases between. Germline CDR1 reads MGHRA; CDR2 reads YSYEKL. Study-wide results and limits: Some patients had graft-donor T cell macrochimerism. In their allografts, the ratios of graft-versus-host to host-versus-graft T cell clones were high. GvH clones detected in recipient marrow included some appearing first in ileum or blood.

Notes on this clone: Antigen: not known.

Repertoires were generated with immunoSEQ multiplex PCR, while TCRdb's copy carries only in-frame clones and drops some. The sample records about 77,000 clones, approximately 90% being singletons. This TCR derives from a human patient who received an intestinal transplant, so some T cells may come from the graft donor. J is TRBJ2-2 and V is TRBV4-1, with no clear D. Sequencing used PBMCs, obtained 98 days after intestinal transplantation. CDR3 protein: CASSQLSTGELFF. CDR3 coding DNA: TGCGCCAGCAGCCAATTGAGCACCGGGGAGCTGTTTTTT.